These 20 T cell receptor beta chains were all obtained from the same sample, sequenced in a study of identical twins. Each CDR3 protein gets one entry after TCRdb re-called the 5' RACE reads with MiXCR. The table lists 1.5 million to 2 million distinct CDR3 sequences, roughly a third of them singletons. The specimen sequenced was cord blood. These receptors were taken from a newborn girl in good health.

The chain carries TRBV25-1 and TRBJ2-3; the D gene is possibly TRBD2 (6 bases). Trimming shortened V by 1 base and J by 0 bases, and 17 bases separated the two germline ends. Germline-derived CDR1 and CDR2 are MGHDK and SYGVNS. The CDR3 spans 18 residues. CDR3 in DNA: TGTGCCAGCAGTGAATCGGGACTCTCCCCCACTAGCACAGATACGCAGTATTTT. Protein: CASSESGLSPTSTDTQYF. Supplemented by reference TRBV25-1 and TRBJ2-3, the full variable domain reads EADIYQTPRYLVIGTGKKITLECSQTMGHDKMYWYQQDPGMELHLIHYSYGVNSTEKGDLSSESTVSRIRTEHFPLTLESARPSHTSQYLCASSESGLSPTSTDTQYFGPGTRLTVL.

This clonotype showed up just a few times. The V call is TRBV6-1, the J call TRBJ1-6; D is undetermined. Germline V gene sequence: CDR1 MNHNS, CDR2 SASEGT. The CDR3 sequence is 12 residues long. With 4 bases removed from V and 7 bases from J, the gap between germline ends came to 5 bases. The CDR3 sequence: CASSAWNSPLHF. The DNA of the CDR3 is TGTGCCAGCAGTGCTTGGAATTCACCCCTCCACTTT.

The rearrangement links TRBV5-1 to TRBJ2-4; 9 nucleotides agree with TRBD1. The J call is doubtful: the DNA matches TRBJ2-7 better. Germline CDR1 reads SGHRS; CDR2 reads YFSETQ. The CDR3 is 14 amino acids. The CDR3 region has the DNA TGCGCCAGCAGCACAGGGGGACAGGGTCACGAGCAGTACTTC. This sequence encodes CASSTGGQGHEQYF.

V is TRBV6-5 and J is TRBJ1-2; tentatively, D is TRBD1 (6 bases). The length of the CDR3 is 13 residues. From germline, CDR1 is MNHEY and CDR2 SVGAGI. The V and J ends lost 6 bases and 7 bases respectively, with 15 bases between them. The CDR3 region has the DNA TGTGCCAGCAGATTCCAGGGGAGGGGTGGCTACACCTTC. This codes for CASRFQGRGGYTF.

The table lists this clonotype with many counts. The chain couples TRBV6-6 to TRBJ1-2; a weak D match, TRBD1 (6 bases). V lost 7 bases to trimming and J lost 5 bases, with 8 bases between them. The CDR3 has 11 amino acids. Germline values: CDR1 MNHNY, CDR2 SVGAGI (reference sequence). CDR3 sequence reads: CASKQGYGYTF. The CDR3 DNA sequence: TGTGCCAGCAAACAGGGTTATGGCTACACCTTC.

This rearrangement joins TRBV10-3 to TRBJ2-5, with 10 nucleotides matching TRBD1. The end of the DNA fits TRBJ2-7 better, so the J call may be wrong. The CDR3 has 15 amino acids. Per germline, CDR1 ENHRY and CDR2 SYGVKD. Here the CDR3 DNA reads TGTGCCATCAGTGACCGGACAGGGGGAAGGAACGAGCAGTACTTC. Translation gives CAISDRTGGRNEQYF.

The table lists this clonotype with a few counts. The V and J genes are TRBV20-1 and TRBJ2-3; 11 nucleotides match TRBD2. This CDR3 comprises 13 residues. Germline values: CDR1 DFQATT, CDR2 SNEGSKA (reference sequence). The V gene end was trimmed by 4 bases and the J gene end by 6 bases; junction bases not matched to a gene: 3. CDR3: CSATSGRLDTQYF. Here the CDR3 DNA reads TGCAGTGCTACTAGCGGGAGGTTGGATACGCAGTATTTT.

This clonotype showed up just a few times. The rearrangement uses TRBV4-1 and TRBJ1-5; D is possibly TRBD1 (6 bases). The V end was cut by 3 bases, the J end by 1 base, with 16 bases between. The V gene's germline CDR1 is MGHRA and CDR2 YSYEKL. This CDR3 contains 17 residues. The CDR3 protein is CASSHRLTGASNQPQHF. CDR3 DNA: TGCGCCAGCAGCCATCGCTTGACAGGCGCAAGCAATCAGCCCCAGCATTTT.

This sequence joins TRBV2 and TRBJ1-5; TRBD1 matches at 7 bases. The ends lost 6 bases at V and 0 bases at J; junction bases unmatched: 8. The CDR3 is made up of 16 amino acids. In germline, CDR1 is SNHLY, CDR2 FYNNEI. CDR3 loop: CASRPRDSDSNQPQHF. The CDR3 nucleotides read TGTGCCAGCAGACCCCGGGACAGCGATAGCAATCAGCCCCAGCATTTT.

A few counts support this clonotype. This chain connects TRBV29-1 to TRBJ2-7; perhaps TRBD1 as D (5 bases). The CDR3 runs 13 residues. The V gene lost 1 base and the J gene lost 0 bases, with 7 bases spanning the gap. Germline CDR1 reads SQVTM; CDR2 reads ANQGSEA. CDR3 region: CSVEVGHSYEQYF. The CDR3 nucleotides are TGCAGCGTTGAAGTTGGACACTCCTACGAGCAGTACTTC.

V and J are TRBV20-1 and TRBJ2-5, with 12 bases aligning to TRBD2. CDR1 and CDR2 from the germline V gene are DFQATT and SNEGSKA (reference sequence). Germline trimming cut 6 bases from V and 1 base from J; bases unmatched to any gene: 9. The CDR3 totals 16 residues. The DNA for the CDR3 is TGCAGTGCCCGATTGAGGACTAGCGGGACCCAAGAGACCCAGTACTTC. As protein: CSARLRTSGTQETQYF.

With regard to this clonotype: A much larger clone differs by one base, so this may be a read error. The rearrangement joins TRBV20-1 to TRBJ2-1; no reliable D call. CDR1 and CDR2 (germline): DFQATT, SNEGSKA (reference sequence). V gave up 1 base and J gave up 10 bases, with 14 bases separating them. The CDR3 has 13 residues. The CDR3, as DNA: TGCAGTGCTAGAGTGGCTCTATCCTACGAGCAGTTCTTC. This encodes CSARVALSYEQFF.

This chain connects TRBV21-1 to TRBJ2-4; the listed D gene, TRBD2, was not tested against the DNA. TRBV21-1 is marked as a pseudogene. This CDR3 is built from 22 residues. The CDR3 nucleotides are TGTGCCAGCAGCAAAGGAGATGCCTGGAGACTAGCGGGACCCTTAGCCAAAAACATTCAGTACTTC. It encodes CASSKGDAWRLAGPLAKNIQYF.

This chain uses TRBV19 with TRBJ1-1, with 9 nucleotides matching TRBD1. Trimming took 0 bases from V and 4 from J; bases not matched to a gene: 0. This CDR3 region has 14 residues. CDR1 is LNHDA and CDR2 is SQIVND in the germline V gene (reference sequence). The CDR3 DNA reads TGTGCCAGTAGTATAGAGACAGGGGGCACTGAAGCTTTCTTT. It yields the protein CASSIETGGTEAFF.

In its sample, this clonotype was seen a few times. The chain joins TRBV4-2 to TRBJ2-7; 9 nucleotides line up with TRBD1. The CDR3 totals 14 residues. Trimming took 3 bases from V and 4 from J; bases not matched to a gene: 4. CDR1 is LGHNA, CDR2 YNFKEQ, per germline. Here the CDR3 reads CASSQGQGQYEQYF. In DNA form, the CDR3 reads TGTGCCAGCAGCCAGGGACAGGGACAGTACGAGCAGTACTTC.

The chain's CDR3 is CASRDLFRPRHDNSPLHF. CDR3 nucleotide sequence: TGTGCCAGCAGGGACCTTTTCAGGCCTCGGCACGATAATTCACCCCTCCACTTT. The rearrangement joins TRBV6-1 to TRBJ1-6; D call uncertain. V dropped 6 bases and J dropped 5 bases, with 23 bases sitting between them. The CDR3 totals 18 residues. Germline lookup yields CDR1 MNHNS and CDR2 SASEGT.

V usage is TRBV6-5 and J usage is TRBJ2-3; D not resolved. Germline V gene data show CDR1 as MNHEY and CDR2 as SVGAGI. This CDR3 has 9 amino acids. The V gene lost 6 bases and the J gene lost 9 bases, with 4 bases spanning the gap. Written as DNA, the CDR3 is TGTGCCAGCAGCCCGACGCAGTATTTT. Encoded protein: CASSPTQYF.

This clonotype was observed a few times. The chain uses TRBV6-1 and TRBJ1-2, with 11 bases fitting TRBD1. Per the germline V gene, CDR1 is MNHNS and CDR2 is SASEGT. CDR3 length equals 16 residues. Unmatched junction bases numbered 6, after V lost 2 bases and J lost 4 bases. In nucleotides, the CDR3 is TGTGCCAGCAGTGAATTGGGACAGGGGGTCCCCTATGGCTACACCTTC. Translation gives CASSELGQGVPYGYTF.

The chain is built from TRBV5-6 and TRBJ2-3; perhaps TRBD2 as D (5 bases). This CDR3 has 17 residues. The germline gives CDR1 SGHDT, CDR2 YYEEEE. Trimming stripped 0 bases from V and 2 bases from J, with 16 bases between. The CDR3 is CASSLAVASWITDTQYF. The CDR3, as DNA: TGTGCCAGCAGCTTGGCCGTAGCTAGCTGGATCACAGATACGCAGTATTTT. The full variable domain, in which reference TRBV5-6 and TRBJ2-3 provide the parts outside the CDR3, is DAGVTQSPTHLIKTRGQQVTLRCSPKSGHDTVSWYQQALGQGPQFIFQYYEEEERQRGNFPDRFSGHQFPNYSSELNVNALLLGDSALYLCASSLAVASWITDTQYFGPGTRLTVL.

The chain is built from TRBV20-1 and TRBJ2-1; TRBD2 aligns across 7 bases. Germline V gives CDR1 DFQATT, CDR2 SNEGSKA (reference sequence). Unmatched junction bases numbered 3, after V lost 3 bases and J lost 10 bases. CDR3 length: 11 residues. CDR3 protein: CSASFSGEQFF. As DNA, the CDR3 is TGCAGTGCTAGTTTTAGCGGGGAGCAGTTCTTC.